A single sample is the source of the 3 T cell receptor beta chains below, sequenced in a study of monozygotic twins with inflammatory bowel disease. TCRdb reprocessed the 5' RACE reads and stores each CDR3 protein as one record, lacking DNA. The specimen's table records more than 350,000 distinct CDR3 sequences. Sequenced sample: blood. Source of these receptors: a human donor with ulcerative colitis or Crohn's disease, or a healthy co-twin of an affected twin (not recorded which).

The chain uses TRBV29-1 and TRBJ2-7. Germline assignment: CDR1 SQVTM and CDR2 ANQGSEA. CDR3 size: 12 residues. CDR3 sequence reads: CSVIQESYEQYF.

The J gene is TRBJ2-2, the V gene TRBV19; TCRdb calls TRBD2, which cannot be checked without DNA. The CDR3 totals 13 residues. Germline V CDR1 and CDR2: LNHDA, SQIVND (reference sequence). CDR3: CASEGIRTGELFF. Full variable domain (rest looked up from reference TRBV19 and TRBJ2-2): DGGITQSPKYLFRKEGQNVTLSCEQNLNHDAMYWYRQDPGQGLRLIYYSQIVNDFQKGDIAEGYSVSREKKESFPLTVTSAQKNPTAFYLCASEGIRTGELFFGEGSRLTVL.

The J gene is TRBJ1-5, the V gene TRBV6-5; TCRdb indicates TRBD1, and absent DNA this call remains unverified. Per the germline V gene, CDR1 is MNHEY and CDR2 is SVGAGI. The CDR3 spans 14 residues. CDR3 loop: CASSYKAGVQPQHF.